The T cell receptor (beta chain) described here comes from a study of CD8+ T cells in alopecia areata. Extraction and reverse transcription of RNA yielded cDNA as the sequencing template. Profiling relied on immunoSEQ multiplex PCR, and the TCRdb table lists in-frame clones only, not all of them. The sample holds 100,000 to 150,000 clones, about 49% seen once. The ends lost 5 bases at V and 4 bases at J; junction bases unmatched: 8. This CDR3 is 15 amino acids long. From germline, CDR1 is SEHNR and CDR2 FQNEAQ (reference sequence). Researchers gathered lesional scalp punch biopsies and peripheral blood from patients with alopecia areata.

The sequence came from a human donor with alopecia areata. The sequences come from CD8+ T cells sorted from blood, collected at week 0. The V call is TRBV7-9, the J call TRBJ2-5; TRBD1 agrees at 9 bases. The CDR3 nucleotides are TGTGCCAGCAGCCCCCCGGGACAGGGTGCAGAGACCCAGTACTTC. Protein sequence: CASSPPGQGAETQYF.